Listed here are 24 T cell receptor beta chains from one sample, sequenced in a study of blood T cells in healthy people across ages. For the second PCR, which ran for about 7 to 11 cycles, a sample-barcoded 5' primer and a J-beta primer mix were used. TCRdb passed the 5' RACE reads through MiXCR, listing each CDR3 protein once. The data hold over a million distinct CDR3 sequences, with under 30% observed a single time. These data were also filed under a second study, of T cells of mothers and their children.

Input material: blood. The origin of the receptors is a girl aged 2 to 10 in good health.

The gene calls are TRBV5-1 and TRBJ2-1, with D unresolved. Per the germline V gene, CDR1 is SGHRS and CDR2 is YFSETQ. The CDR3 is 14 residues long. The V and J ends lost 7 bases and 0 bases respectively, with 11 bases between them. The CDR3 nucleotides are TGCGCCAGCGCTATATTAAGCTCCTACAATGAGCAGTTCTTC. Encoded protein: CASAILSSYNEQFF.

The rearrangement links TRBV4-1 to TRBJ1-3; D call uncertain. The CDR3 extends over 13 amino acids. Trimming pared 1 base from V and 9 bases from J, leaving 10 bases between. CDR1 MGHRA and CDR2 YSYEKL come from the germline V gene. CDR3 loop: CASSQGKLTTIYF. In DNA, the CDR3 is TGCGCCAGCAGCCAAGGGAAGTTAACCACCATATATTTT.

This clonotype was recorded a few times. The chain recombines TRBV6-5 with TRBJ1-1; D may be TRBD1 (5 bases). CDR1 MNHEY and CDR2 SVGAGI come from the germline V gene. With 3 bases removed from V and 0 bases from J, the gap between germline ends came to 14 bases. The CDR3 loop spans 16 amino acids. The DNA of the CDR3 is TGTGCCAGCAGTTATTTCCTCGGGACTTTGAACACTGAAGCTTTCTTT. Translation gives CASSYFLGTLNTEAFF.

This clonotype was counted only a few times. The rearrangement links TRBV4-1 to TRBJ1-4, with 7 bases aligning to TRBD1. The length of the CDR3 is 16 residues. V lost 1 base, J lost 7 bases, and 9 bases stayed unmatched. Germline assignment: CDR1 MGHRA and CDR2 YSYEKL. CDR3 in DNA: TGCGCCAGCAGCCAAGTCGGAGGCAGGGGGATTGAAAAACTGTTTTTT. This translates into CASSQVGGRGIEKLFF.

The chain couples TRBV20-1 to TRBJ2-7, with D tentatively TRBD1 or TRBD2 (7 bases each). Germline lookup yields CDR1 DFQATT and CDR2 SNEGSKA (reference sequence). V was shortened by 5 bases and J by 6 bases, with 20 bases between the two germline ends. The CDR3 spans 14 residues. The CDR3 protein is CSAGKDREGSEQYF. DNA of the CDR3: TGCAGTGCTGGCAAAGACAGGGAGGGGTCCGAGCAGTACTTC.

This clonotype appeared a few times. The rearrangement joins TRBV20-1 to TRBJ2-4; TRBD2 aligns across 10 bases. This CDR3 is 15 amino acids long. CDR1 and CDR2 (germline): DFQATT, SNEGSKA (reference sequence). After removal of 5 bases from V and 2 bases from J, the junction contained 6 bases not matched to a gene. Here the CDR3 DNA reads TGCAGTGCTCTAGCGGGAGAAGAATCCAAAAACATTCAGTACTTC. Its protein product is CSALAGEESKNIQYF.

As concerns this clonotype: The junction differs from germline at one of its ends, possibly a read error. The chain carries TRBV29-1 and TRBJ2-5; D call uncertain. The CDR3 runs to 12 residues. The germline V gene has CDR1 SQVTM and CDR2 ANQGSEA. CDR3 protein: CSVEGFGETQYF. The CDR3 DNA follows: TGCAGCGTCGAAGGGTTTGGGGAGACCCAGTACTTC.

The V and J genes are TRBV7-3 and TRBJ1-6, with 8 positions matching TRBD1. The V gene end was trimmed by 0 bases and the J gene end by 10 bases; junction bases not matched to a gene: 5. The germline CDR1 and CDR2 sequences are SGHTA and FQGTGA. The CDR3 is made up of 15 amino acids. The CDR3 protein is CASSLTGPGGSPLHF. As DNA, the CDR3 is TGTGCCAGCAGCTTAACGGGTCCAGGGGGCTCACCCCTCCACTTT. The complete variable domain, with remaining parts taken from reference TRBV7-3 and TRBJ1-6, reads GAGVSQTPSNKVTEKGKYVELRCDPISGHTALYWYRQSLGQGPEFLIYFQGTGAADDSGLPNDRFFAVRPEGSVSTLKIQRTERGDSAVYLCASSLTGPGGSPLHFGNGTRLTVT.

Concerning this clonotype itself: One junction end does not reproduce the germline sequence, and a read error may be involved. The chain joins TRBV6-5 to TRBJ2-5; tentative D call: TRBD1 (6 bases). TRBJ2-1 matches the DNA end more closely, so the J call is doubtful. The CDR3 consists of 11 residues. Germline CDR1 is MNHEY and CDR2 is SVGAGI. CDR3 sequence reads: CASSTLQGQFF. CDR3 in DNA: TGCGCCAGCAGTACTCTACAGGGGCAGTTCTTC.

This clonotype occurred a few times. The V call is TRBV6-2 or TRBV6-3, the J call TRBJ1-1; no definite D call. Germline lookup yields CDR1 MNHEY and CDR2 SVGEGT. Trimming removed 6 bases from V and 1 base from J, with 9 bases in between. The CDR3 sequence is 13 residues long. This chain's CDR3 is CASRTDGNTEAFF. The CDR3 nucleotides are TGTGCCAGCAGAACGGACGGGAACACTGAAGCTTTCTTT.

The genes are TRBV13 and TRBJ2-7; TRBD2 matches 14 bases. CDR3 length equals 17 residues. V was clipped by 2 bases and J by 5 bases; unmatched bases: 8. Germline V CDR1 and CDR2: PRHDT, FYEKMQ (reference sequence). The CDR3 reads CASSLSRLAGGPNEQYF. The CDR3 DNA follows: TGTGCCAGCAGCTTATCTCGACTAGCGGGGGGGCCGAACGAGCAGTACTTC.

The chain carries TRBV27 and TRBJ2-2; 7 nucleotides match TRBD2. V shed 4 bases and J 1 base; nucleotides not matched to a gene: 9. Germline V gene lookup returns CDR1 MNHEY and CDR2 SMNVEV (reference sequence). This CDR3 has 17 amino acids. CDR3 loop: CASSYFLAAQNTGELFF. The DNA for the CDR3 is TGTGCCAGCAGTTACTTTCTAGCGGCACAGAACACCGGGGAGCTGTTTTTT.

This clonotype was observed a handful of times. V gene TRBV20-1 combines with J gene TRBJ2-5, with 11 nucleotides matching TRBD2. The last part of the DNA fits TRBJ2-7 better; the J call may be wrong. The CDR3 length is 17 residues. Germline assignment: CDR1 DFQATT and CDR2 SNEGSKA (reference sequence). This chain's CDR3 is CSATGTVLAGEDYEQYF. CDR3 sequence (DNA): TGCAGTGCAACAGGGACGGTACTAGCGGGAGAGGATTACGAGCAGTACTTC.

This chain links TRBV7-9 with TRBJ1-6; D gene ambiguous. V lost 3 bases, J lost 2 bases, and 11 bases lay in between. The CDR3 consists of 16 residues. CDR1 is SEHNR and CDR2 is FQNEAQ in the germline V gene (reference sequence). The CDR3 here is CASSLMPLTYNSPLHF. CDR3 DNA: TGTGCCAGCAGCTTGATGCCCCTAACCTATAATTCACCCCTCCACTTT.

V and J are TRBV29-1 and TRBJ2-7; TRBD2 might be the D (6 bases). This CDR3 region has 15 residues. Germline loops: CDR1 SQVTM, CDR2 ANQGSEA. Trimming took off 5 bases at V and 2 bases at J, with 19 bases between the two ends. CDR3 in amino acids: CSVTRRAGSAYEQYF. Here the CDR3 DNA reads TGCAGCGTTACCCGTCGGGCGGGAAGTGCCTACGAGCAGTACTTC.

The rearrangement links TRBV29-1 to TRBJ1-2, with D possibly matching TRBD1 (6 bases). CDR1 is SQVTM and CDR2 is ANQGSEA in the germline V gene. V was cut by 3 bases and J by 6 bases, with 11 bases left in between. This CDR3 is built from 12 residues. Written as DNA, the CDR3 is TGCAGCGTTGAGTATGAGGGGGATGGCTACACCTTC. It encodes CSVEYEGDGYTF.

The table lists this clonotype with a few counts. The chain couples TRBV29-1 to TRBJ2-1; 7 positions agree with TRBD2. The CDR3 spans 13 residues. In germline, CDR1 is SQVTM, CDR2 ANQGSEA. The V and J ends lost 7 bases and 2 bases, in that order; junction bases with no gene match: 5. The CDR3 loop reads CSGGGRAYNEQFF. In DNA, the CDR3 is TGCAGCGGGGGGGGTCGTGCCTACAATGAGCAGTTCTTC.

This clonotype has only a few counts. An end of the junction does not agree with germline; a read error may underlie this. The rearrangement uses TRBV5-1 and TRBJ2-7; D gene uncertain. The CDR3 is 14 amino acids. Germline CDR1 SGHRS, CDR2 YFSETQ. CDR3 protein: CASSYIWSHYEQYF. In nucleotides, the CDR3 is TGCGCCAGCAGCTACATATGGAGCCACTACGAGCAGTATTTC.

Only a few counts were recorded for this clonotype. V and J are TRBV18 and TRBJ2-1; maybe TRBD1 (6 bases). There are 16 residues in the CDR3. Trimming took 6 bases from V and 0 from J, leaving 15 bases between them. Germline CDR1 reads KGHSH; CDR2 reads LQKENI. The CDR3 nucleotides read TGTGCCAGCTCTGTGGGGGCTAGTCTCTCCTACAATGAGCAGTTCTTC. It is translated as CASSVGASLSYNEQFF.

This clonotype was detected a few times. This sequence joins TRBV29-1 and TRBJ2-4; TRBD2 is a possible D gene (6 bases). Germline V gene lookup returns CDR1 SQVTM and CDR2 ANQGSEA. The CDR3 length is 14 residues. V was shortened by 6 bases and J by 5 bases, with 17 bases between the two germline ends. The CDR3 here is CSVLWRGRENIQYF. CDR3 DNA: TGCAGCGTCCTCTGGCGGGGTCGAGAAAACATTCAGTACTTC.

This clonotype has more than one count but fewer than ten. The chain carries TRBV4-1 and TRBJ1-3, with D tentatively TRBD1 (5 bases). CDR3 length: 16 residues. Trimming stripped 3 bases from V and 0 bases from J, with 12 bases between. Per the germline V gene, CDR1 is MGHRA and CDR2 is YSYEKL. DNA of the CDR3: TGCGCCAGCAGCCAGGAGGGGTCCGCCTCTGGAAACACCATATATTTT. Protein sequence: CASSQEGSASGNTIYF.

This sequence joins TRBV24-1 and TRBJ2-5, with D uncertain. The J call may be in error: the DNA end matches TRBJ2-1 better. Germline V lookup: CDR1 KGHDR, CDR2 SFDVKD. The CDR3 covers 12 residues. This CDR3 is CATSGFGYEQFF. In DNA, the CDR3 is TGTGCCACCAGCGGATTCGGATATGAGCAGTTCTTC.

This clonotype was detected a few times. The chain links TRBV29-1 to TRBJ2-7; TRBD2 is a possible D gene (5 bases). V lost 4 bases and J 5 bases, leaving 15 bases between the germline ends. There are 13 residues in the CDR3. CDR1 and CDR2 from the germline V gene are SQVTM and ANQGSEA. The CDR3 bases are TGCAGCGTTGCGGGGAGAAACTACGACGAGCAGTACTTC. Its protein product is CSVAGRNYDEQYF.

A few counts support this clonotype. The conserved phenylalanine or tryptophan is not found at the CDR3 terminus, so this likely reflects a read error. V usage is TRBV5-1 and J usage is TRBJ1-1; no definite D call. Germline CDR1 SGHRS, CDR2 YFSETQ. This CDR3 contains 14 residues. With 2 bases removed from V and 1 base from J, the gap between germline ends came to 9 bases. The CDR3 sequence: CASSLTLGNTEAFL. Written as DNA, the CDR3 is TGCGCCAGCAGCTTAACTTTAGGGAACACTGAAGCTTTCCTT.